This T cell receptor beta chain was found in a study of TIL therapy for anti-PD-1-resistant metastatic lung cancer. About the research overall: Patients then received nivolumab; progressors got lymphodepletion, TIL and IL-2.

The CDR3 sequence is 16 residues long. CDR1 is SGDLS, CDR2 YYNGEE, per germline. Unmatched junction bases numbered 7, after V lost 4 bases and J lost 6 bases. The time point here: pre-treatment sample, taken before nivolumab and TIL therapy. Sequencing used immunoSEQ v3. Sequencing depth was 1.9 million or so read pairs for survey level, 5-6 million for deep. The data were produced by immunoSEQ multiplex PCR, yet TCRdb's version contains in-frame clones alone and is incomplete. The profile shows 55,000 to 70,000 clones, around 90% of them singletons. This receptor was obtained from a person aged 25 to 79 with non-small cell lung cancer. The material sequenced was blood, taken at baseline. The genes are TRBV9 and TRBJ2-3, with 14 positions matching TRBD2. CDR3 sequence reads: CASSPRTSGGRDTQYF. The CDR3 DNA follows: TGTGCCAGCAGCCCCCGGACTAGCGGGGGGCGGGATACGCAGTATTTT.